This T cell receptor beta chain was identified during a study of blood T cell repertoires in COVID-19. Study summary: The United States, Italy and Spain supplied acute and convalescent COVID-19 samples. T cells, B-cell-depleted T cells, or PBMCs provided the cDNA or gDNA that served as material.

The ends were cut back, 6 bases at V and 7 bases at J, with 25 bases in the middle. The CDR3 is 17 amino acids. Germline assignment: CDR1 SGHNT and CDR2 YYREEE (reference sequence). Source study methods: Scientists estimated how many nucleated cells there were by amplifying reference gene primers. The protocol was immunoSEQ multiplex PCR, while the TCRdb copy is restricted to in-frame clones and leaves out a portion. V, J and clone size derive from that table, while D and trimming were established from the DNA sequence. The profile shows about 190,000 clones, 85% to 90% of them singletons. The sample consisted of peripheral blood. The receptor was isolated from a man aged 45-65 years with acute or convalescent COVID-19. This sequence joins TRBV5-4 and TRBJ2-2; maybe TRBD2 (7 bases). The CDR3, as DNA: TGTGCCAGCATCGGTCGTCGGGGGGCGCGGGATGGCGGGGAGCTGTTTTTT. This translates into CASIGRRGARDGGELFF.